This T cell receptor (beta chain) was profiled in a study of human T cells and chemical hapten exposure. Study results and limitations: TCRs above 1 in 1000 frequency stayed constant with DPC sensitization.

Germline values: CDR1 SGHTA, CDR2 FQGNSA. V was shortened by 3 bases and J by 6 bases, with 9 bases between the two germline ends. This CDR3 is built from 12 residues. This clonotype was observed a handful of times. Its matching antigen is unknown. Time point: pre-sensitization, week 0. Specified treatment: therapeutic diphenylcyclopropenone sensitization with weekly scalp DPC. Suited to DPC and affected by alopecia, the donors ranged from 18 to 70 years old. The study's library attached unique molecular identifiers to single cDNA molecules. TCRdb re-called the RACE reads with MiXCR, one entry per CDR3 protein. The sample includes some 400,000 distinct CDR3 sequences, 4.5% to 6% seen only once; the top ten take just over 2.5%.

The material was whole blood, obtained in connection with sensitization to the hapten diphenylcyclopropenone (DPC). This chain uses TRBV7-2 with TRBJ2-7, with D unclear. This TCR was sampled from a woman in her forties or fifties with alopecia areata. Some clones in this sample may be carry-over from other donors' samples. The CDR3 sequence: CASSFSVSEQYF. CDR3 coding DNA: TGTGCCAGCAGCTTTTCTGTCTCCGAGCAGTACTTC.